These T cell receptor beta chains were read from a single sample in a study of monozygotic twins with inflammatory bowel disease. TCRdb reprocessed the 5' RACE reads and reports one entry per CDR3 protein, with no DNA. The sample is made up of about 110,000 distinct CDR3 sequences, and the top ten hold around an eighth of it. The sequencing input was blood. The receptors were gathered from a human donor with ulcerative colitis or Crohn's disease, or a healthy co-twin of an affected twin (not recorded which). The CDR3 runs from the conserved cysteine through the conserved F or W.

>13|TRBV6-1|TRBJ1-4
CASSEWSSEKLFF
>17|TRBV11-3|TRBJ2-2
CASSFRPGVSQTWELFF
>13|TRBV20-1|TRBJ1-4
CSAYTRTNEKLFF
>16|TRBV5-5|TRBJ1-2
CASSLTGGTHDYGYTF
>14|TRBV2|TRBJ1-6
CASRRGSEGSPLHF
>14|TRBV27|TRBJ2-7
CASSPRDGTYEQYF
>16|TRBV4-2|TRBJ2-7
CASSVTAGTSDYEQYF
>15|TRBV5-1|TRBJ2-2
CASSLVQINTGELFF
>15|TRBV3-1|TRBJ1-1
CASSHRQVLGTEAFF
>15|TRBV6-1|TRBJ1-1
CASSLDRGWGTEAFF
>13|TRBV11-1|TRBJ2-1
CASRDSHEDEQFF
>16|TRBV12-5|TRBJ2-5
CASGGGQGEAAETQYF
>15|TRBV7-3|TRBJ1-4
CASSPRHTTNEKLFF
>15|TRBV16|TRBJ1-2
CASSQFRGTEGGYTF
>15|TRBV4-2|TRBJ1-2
CASSRRGGRGDGYTF
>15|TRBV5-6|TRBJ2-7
CASSRLDRDDYEQYF
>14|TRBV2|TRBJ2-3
CASRKAASTDTQYF
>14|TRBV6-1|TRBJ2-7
CASTRSGFDAEQYF
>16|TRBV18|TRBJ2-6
CASSPPGVTGANVLTF
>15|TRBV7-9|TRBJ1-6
CASSLRGTGGSPLHF
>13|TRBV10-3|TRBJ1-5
CAIKGQSNQPQHF
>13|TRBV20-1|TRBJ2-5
CSARPAGQETQYF
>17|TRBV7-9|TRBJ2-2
CASSLMAGGLNTGELFF
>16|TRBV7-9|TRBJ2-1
CASSLAPGARYNEQFF
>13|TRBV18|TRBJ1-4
CASQPGIDEKLFF
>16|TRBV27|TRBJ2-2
CASSLTGGRGTGELFF
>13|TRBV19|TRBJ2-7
CASSIGQGYEQYF
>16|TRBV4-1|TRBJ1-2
CASSAITGQGNYGYTF
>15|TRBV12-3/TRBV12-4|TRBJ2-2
CASSLRGAGDGELFF
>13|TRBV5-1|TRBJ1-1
CASSLQGFTEAFF
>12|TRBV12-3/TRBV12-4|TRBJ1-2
CASSYRSGGYTF
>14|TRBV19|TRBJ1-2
CATTRDRGNSGYTF
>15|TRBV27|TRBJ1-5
CASSEGPKGYQPQHF
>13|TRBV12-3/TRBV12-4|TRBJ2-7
CASTRDRGQGQYF
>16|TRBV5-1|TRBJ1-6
CASSFWGGRNNSPLHF
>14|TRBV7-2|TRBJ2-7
CASSLGLAAYEQYF
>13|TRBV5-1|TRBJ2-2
CASSSTNTGELFF
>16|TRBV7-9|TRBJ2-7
CASREEYGRSVIRQYF
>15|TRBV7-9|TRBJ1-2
CASSSWTTDRDGYTF
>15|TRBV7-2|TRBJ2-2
CASSLGTGWTGELFF
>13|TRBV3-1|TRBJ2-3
CASSQERLDTQYF
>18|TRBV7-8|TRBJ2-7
CASSPSGGSAVDPYEQYF
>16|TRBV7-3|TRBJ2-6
CASSLAVAAGANVLTF
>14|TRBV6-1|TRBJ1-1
CASRKARMNTEAFF